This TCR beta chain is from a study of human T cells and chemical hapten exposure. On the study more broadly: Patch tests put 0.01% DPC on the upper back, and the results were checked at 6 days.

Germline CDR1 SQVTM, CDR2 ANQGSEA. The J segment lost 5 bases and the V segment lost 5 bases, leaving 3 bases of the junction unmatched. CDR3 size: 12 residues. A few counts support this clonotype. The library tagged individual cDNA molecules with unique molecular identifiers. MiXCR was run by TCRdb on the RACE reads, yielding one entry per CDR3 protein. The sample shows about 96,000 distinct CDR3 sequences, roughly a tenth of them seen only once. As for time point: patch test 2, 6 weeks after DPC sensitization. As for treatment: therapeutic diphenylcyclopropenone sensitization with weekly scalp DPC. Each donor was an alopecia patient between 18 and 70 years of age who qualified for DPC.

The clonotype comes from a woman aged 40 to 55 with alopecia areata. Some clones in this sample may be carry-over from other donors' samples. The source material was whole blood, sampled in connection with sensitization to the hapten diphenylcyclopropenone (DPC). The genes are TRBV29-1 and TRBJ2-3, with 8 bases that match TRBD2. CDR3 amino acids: CSVLLAGDTQYF. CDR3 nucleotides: TGCAGCGTTCTTCTAGCGGGAGATACGCAGTATTTT.